This T cell receptor beta chain was observed in a study of blood T cell repertoires in COVID-19 (dated by TCRdb to the early 2020s). Some background on the complete study: Samples covering the acute and convalescent phases of COVID-19 were provided by collaborators in the United States, Italy and Spain. The prospective study material was composed of cDNA or gDNA derived from T cells, B-cell-depleted T cells, or PBMCs. Deeply sampled blood TCRbeta repertoires from subjects exposed to, actively infected with, or recovered from COVID-19 were included in the dataset. The repertoires were released in a freely available public database intended as a resource for research on the immune response to SARS-CoV-2. The samples were drawn from the first 160 participants of the ongoing ImmuneRACE study and from 950 to 1,500 subjects provided by 6 global collaborators. Sample metadata almost always included a de-identified subject ID, COVID-19 status, age in years and sex. Where HLA class I and class II types were available, the types were taken from metadata supplied by the sample provider, not from assay-based typing. Overall study results and their limits: The amount of clinical and demographic metadata varied by source and participant and was provided uncurated.

Points on this clone: Its antigen is currently not known. Per-base qualities were not stored, and no clone one base away is much larger.

TCRbeta CDR3 regions were amplified from genomic DNA using the immunoSEQ Assay, a bias-controlled multiplex PCR. The authors' pipeline ran thus. Nucleated cell counts per sample were estimated from amplification of reference gene primers within the assay. To quantify the absolute abundance of each unique TCRbeta CDR3 rearrangement, sequence reads were collapsed and filtered. For each sample, productive Simpson clonality was calculated as the square root of Simpson's diversity index over productive rearrangements. TCRdb took this table from immuneACCESS and kept in-frame rearrangements with V and J called. Such tables lack part of the clones; where checked against another copy, unresolved V genes explain under half of the gap, and the rest is unexplained. For V, J and clone size, that table is used; D and trimming come from the DNA. This sample comprises about 260,000 clones, roughly nine tenths of them detected only once. Less than 4.5% of the sample belongs to the ten largest clones.

Collaborating institutions collected whole blood in K2EDTA tubes following their own protocols. Collaborator samples were shipped for TCRbeta analysis as frozen whole blood, isolated PBMCs, or DNA extracted from either sample type. CDR3 length: 16 amino acids, cysteine to phenylalanine. The entry retains the CDR3 DNA only, 48 bases that are in frame from base 1. CDR1 MNHNY and CDR2 SVGAGI were looked up in the germline V gene (reference sequence). V trim: 4 bases; J trim: 0 bases; unmatched bases: 2. Sample: peripheral blood. The sequence derives from a man between 18 and 35 years old with active or convalescent COVID-19. The chain employs TRBV6-6 and TRBJ2-1; TRBD2 agrees with 11 junctional bases. The DNA sequence follows: TGTGCCAGCAGTTTGACTAGCGGGGTCTCCTACAATGAGCAGTTCTTC. Translated, it gives CASSLTSGVSYNEQFF.